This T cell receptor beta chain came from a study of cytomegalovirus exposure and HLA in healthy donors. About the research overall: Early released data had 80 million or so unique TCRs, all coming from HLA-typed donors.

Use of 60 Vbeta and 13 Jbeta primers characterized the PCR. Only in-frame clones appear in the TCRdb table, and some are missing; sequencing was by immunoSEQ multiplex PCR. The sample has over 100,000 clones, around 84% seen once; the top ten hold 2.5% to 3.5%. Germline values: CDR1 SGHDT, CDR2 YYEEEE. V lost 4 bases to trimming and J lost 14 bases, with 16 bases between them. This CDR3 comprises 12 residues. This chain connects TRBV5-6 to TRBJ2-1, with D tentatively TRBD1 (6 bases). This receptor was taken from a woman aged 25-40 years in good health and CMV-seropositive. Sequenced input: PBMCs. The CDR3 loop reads CASSPDRSGEFF. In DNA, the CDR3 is TGTGCCAGCAGCCCTGACAGGTCTGGGGAGTTCTTC. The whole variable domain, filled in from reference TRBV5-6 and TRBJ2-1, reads DAGVTQSPTHLIKTRGQQVTLRCSPKSGHDTVSWYQQALGQGPQFIFQYYEEEERQRGNFPDRFSGHQFPNYSSELNVNALLLGDSALYLCASSPDRSGEFFGPGTRLTVL.